This entry concerns a single T cell receptor (beta chain). Its antigen is still unknown. Germline is not matched at one junction end, which may reflect a read error. The sample comes from a study of T-cell memory formation after mild COVID-19 (dated by TCRdb to 2020 to 2023). Looking at the study overall: Most TCR sequence clusters were specific to one of the two donors. Two young, previously healthy adult volunteers, one female and one male, were included in the cohort. In a couple of donors, T-cell clones that expanded and contracted after mild COVID-19 were followed by sequencing TCRalpha and TCRbeta repertoires longitudinally.

Broader findings and caveats from the paper: Some responding clones were detected in pre-infection memory, which suggested that pre-existing cross-reactive memory T cells had joined the SARS-CoV-2 response. Contracting CD4+ clones were found mainly in CM and EM memory subsets, while CD8+ clones were enriched in EMRA. Only two mild cases were covered in the study, and larger cohorts including severe cases with pre-infection samples were considered necessary. Whether the second-wave clones peaking on day 37 were SARS-CoV-2 specific was not confirmed. From day 15 to 85, contracting clones showed balanced CD4/CD8 phenotypes, whereas a second wave of clones that expanded from day 15 to 37 leaned towards CD4+.

Ficoll-Paque density gradient centrifugation was used to isolate PBMCs. TCRdb shows the sequencer as Illumina NovaSeq 6000. cDNA libraries for TCRalpha and TCRbeta were prepared by 5'RACE using constant-segment primers, with sample barcodes and unique molecular identifiers added. RNA was extracted from every sample with Trizol reagent. Amplification of the libraries took two PCR steps, and the second step added a second sample barcode plus Illumina TruSeq adapters. Libraries were sequenced on an Illumina NovaSeq with 2 x 150 bp paired-end reads. Processing in the source paper ran as follows. With migec v1.2.7, reads were demultiplexed and then collapsed into UMI-guided consensus sequences. With mixcr v2.1.11, UMI consensuses were aligned to TRA and TRB V and J templates and assembled into clonotypes. A clonotype was counted as expanded or contracted only if both edgeR and NoisET called the change significant, with noise models trained on biological replicates. For edgeR calls, a false discovery rate-adjusted p below 0.01 and a log2 fold-change threshold of 1 were applied. As an exploratory analysis of dynamics, max-normalized trajectories of the 1000 most abundant clonotypes were examined by PCA with hierarchical clustering. The CD4 or CD8 phenotype of responding clones was assigned using the separately sequenced CD4+ and CD8+ repertoires. Through fastp at Q25 and MiXCR, TCRdb rebuilt clones from the public reads, retaining in-frame beta chains. Identical CDR3 proteins give one entry, which carries the most common genes and DNA. Here the V and J calls rest on TCRdb's processing, not on the authors' analysis. For this sample there are almost 350,000 distinct CDR3 sequences; 20% appear just once. The ten largest clones add up to 20% to 25% of the sample.

CDR1 is given as SGHTA and CDR2 as FQGNSA, both from the germline V gene. The CDR3 holds 15 amino acids from the cysteine to the phenylalanine. Of the read, only the CDR3 DNA is kept; its 45 bases are in frame from base 1. The V and J segments used are TRBV7-2 and TRBJ2-2; the D gene identity is not certain. This TCR was sampled from a man between 18 and 35 years old who had mild COVID-19 (a few samples of this study predate the infection). The sample titles of this study are shuffled in the database, so cell type and time point are left out; the donor was told from shared clones. Sequenced: PBMCs or a T cell subset sorted from them (not recorded which). The CDR3 corresponds to CASSLALMGTWELFF. The DNA sequence is TGTGCCAGCAGCTTAGCCCTAATGGGCACCTGGGAGCTGTTTTTT.